These 14 T cell receptor beta chains were sequenced from one sample in a study of T cell repertoires in cytomegalovirus infection. TCRdb passed the reads through MiXCR, listing each CDR3 protein once. The top ten clones hold around 2.8% of a sample with approximately 750,000 distinct CDR3 sequences, about a third of them seen once. Input material: PBMCs. The receptors were sampled from a human donor in good health (CMV status not recorded). Some clones in this sample may be carry-over from other donors' samples.

The V gene is TRBV28, the J gene TRBJ1-3; D uncertain. This CDR3 comprises 16 residues. CDR1 MDHEN and CDR2 SYDVKM come from the germline V gene. V lost 5 bases and J 2 bases, leaving 16 bases between the germline ends. In nucleotides, the CDR3 is TGTGCCAGCAGTCCCGGGCAGAGGTTTACTGGAAACACCATATATTTT. As protein: CASSPGQRFTGNTIYF.

The chain recombines TRBV5-6 with TRBJ2-7; a possible D gene is TRBD2 (6 bases). The V and J ends lost 0 bases and 5 bases respectively, with 15 bases between them. Per germline, CDR1 SGHDT and CDR2 YYEEEE. The CDR3 is made up of 15 amino acids. The CDR3 spells CASSLDPGGRNEQYF. CDR3 nucleotides: TGTGCCAGCAGCTTGGATCCCGGGGGACGAAACGAGCAGTACTTC. Drawing the rest from reference TRBV5-6 and TRBJ2-7, the complete variable domain is DAGVTQSPTHLIKTRGQQVTLRCSPKSGHDTVSWYQQALGQGPQFIFQYYEEEERQRGNFPDRFSGHQFPNYSSELNVNALLLGDSALYLCASSLDPGGRNEQYFGPGTRLTVT.

CDR3 region: CASSSVAGANVLTF. In DNA, the CDR3 is TGTGCCAGCAGTTCAGTGGCTGGGGCCAACGTCCTGACTTTC. V and J are TRBV2 and TRBJ2-6; D remains ambiguous. This CDR3 is built from 14 residues. Germline V gene lookup returns CDR1 SNHLY and CDR2 FYNNEI. V shed 5 bases and J shed 2 bases, with 7 bases lying between them.

This chain joins TRBV10-3 and TRBJ2-5; D gene unclear. This CDR3 is 13 amino acids long. Germline V CDR1 and CDR2: ENHRY, SYGVKD. V was shortened by 0 bases and J by 6 bases, with 8 bases between the two germline ends. The CDR3 loop is CAISESTGQTQYF. In DNA, the CDR3 is TGTGCCATCAGTGAGTCAACTGGCCAGACCCAGTACTTC.

V gene TRBV20-1 combines with J gene TRBJ1-1, with a possible D match to TRBD1 (5 bases). CDR3 length: 12 residues. Trimming removed 0 bases at V and 11 bases at J, with 13 bases between. Germline V gene data show CDR1 as DFQATT and CDR2 as SNEGSKA (reference sequence). CDR3 sequence reads: CSARDPQGYAFF. For the CDR3, the DNA is TGCAGTGCTAGAGATCCCCAGGGTTATGCTTTCTTT.

This clonotype was recorded once. This may be a read error, as it is one base from a much larger clone. Likely a read error: the CDR3 ends without its conserved phenylalanine or tryptophan. The J gene is TRBJ1-4, the V gene TRBV7-2; D gene uncertain. Per germline, CDR1 SGHTA and CDR2 FQGNSA. The CDR3 covers 14 residues. With 8 bases removed from V and 8 bases from J, the gap between germline ends came to 18 bases. CDR3 residues: CASSVYRAGEKLFS. The CDR3 nucleotides read TGTGCCAGCTCTGTGTATAGGGCGGGAGAAAAACTGTTTTCT.

The chain has TRBV10-3 and TRBJ1-3; TRBD1 might be the D (6 bases). V lost 4 bases and J 3 bases, leaving 7 bases between the germline ends. The CDR3 sequence is 13 residues long. Germline assignment: CDR1 ENHRY and CDR2 SYGVKD. The CDR3 nucleotides read TGTGCCATCAGTGGGGACAATGGAAACACCATATATTTT. This gives the protein CAISGDNGNTIYF.

The rearrangement uses TRBV3-1 and TRBJ1-4, with D possibly TRBD1 on 6 matching bases. The CDR3 contains 14 residues. Between the trimmed V and J ends, which lost 6 bases and 5 bases, there was a span of 13 bases. Germline V gives CDR1 LGHDT, CDR2 YNNKEL (reference sequence). This CDR3 is CASSSGTRNEKLFF. CDR3 bases: TGTGCCAGCAGTTCGGGGACAAGGAATGAAAAACTGTTTTTT.

This clonotype was picked up a small number of times. The chain is built from TRBV12-3 or TRBV12-4 and TRBJ2-1, with 14 bases aligning to TRBD2. The trim removed 4 bases at V and 8 bases at J, leaving 10 bases unmatched. This CDR3 comprises 17 residues. The CDR3 nucleotides read TGTGCCAGCAGTTCGGACCGACTAGCGGGGGGGCGCGATGAGCAGTTCTTC. This encodes CASSSDRLAGGRDEQFF.

This sequence joins TRBV28 and TRBJ2-3; 8 bases fit TRBD2. The CDR3 totals 16 residues. After removal of 6 bases from V and 6 bases from J, the junction contained 14 bases not matched to a gene. Germline CDR1 MDHEN, CDR2 SYDVKM. CDR3 sequence reads: CASSITGGPRLDTQYF. CDR3 DNA: TGTGCCAGCAGCATTACGGGAGGGCCACGGTTGGATACGCAGTATTTT.

The chain employs TRBV28 and TRBJ2-7; the D is unclear. The CDR3 contains 12 residues. The germline CDR1 and CDR2 sequences are MDHEN and SYDVKM. The V end lost 6 bases, the J end lost 7 bases, and 13 bases lay between the germline ends. DNA for the CDR3: TGTGCCAGCAGACCCGGGCCCCCGGAGCAGTACTTC. Translated, it gives CASRPGPPEQYF.

V is TRBV28 and J is TRBJ2-5; 8 bases are shared with TRBD2. V shed 5 bases, J shed 3 bases, and the junction held 11 bases outside the gene matches. CDR1 is MDHEN, CDR2 SYDVKM, per germline. CDR3 size: 16 residues. This CDR3 is CASSMSGGGPKETQYF. In DNA, the CDR3 is TGTGCCAGCAGTATGTCCGGCGGGGGGCCGAAAGAGACCCAGTACTTC.

The rearrangement uses TRBV27 and TRBJ1-2; D remains unclear. This CDR3 region has 14 residues. Trimming removed 6 bases from V and 2 bases from J, with 13 bases in between. Germline loops: CDR1 MNHEY, CDR2 SMNVEV (reference sequence). CDR3 sequence reads: CASSTTPFNYGYTF. The CDR3 bases are TGTGCCAGCAGCACAACCCCGTTCAACTATGGCTACACCTTC.

This clonotype showed up just a few times. The chain carries TRBV27 and TRBJ1-6, with D tentatively TRBD1 (6 bases). Trimming pared 2 bases from V and 8 bases from J, leaving 10 bases between. The CDR3 sequence is 14 residues long. Looked up from germline, CDR1 is MNHEY and CDR2 is SMNVEV (reference sequence). The DNA of the CDR3 is TGTGCCAGCAGTTTAACCAGGGGACATTCACCCCTCCACTTT. Amino acids: CASSLTRGHSPLHF.